The 14 T cell receptor beta chains reported below all come from one sample, sequenced in a study of T cells in localized non-small cell lung cancer. Assay used: immunoSEQ multiplex PCR; TCRdb lists only in-frame clones, some missing. The sample includes 40,000 or so clones, approximately 86% of them seen just once. Source: peripheral blood, taken before any cancer treatment. The receptor set was obtained from a man aged 35 to 69 with stage I lung adenocarcinoma.

V gene TRBV18 combines with J gene TRBJ2-2, with 10 nucleotides matching TRBD1. The CDR3 sequence is 16 residues long. The germline V gene has CDR1 KGHSH and CDR2 LQKENI. Unmatched junction bases numbered 3, after V lost 1 base and J lost 4 bases. This CDR3 reads CASSPLGTGVTGELFF. CDR3 in DNA: TGTGCCAGCTCACCACTGGGGACAGGGGTCACCGGGGAGCTGTTTTTT.

This rearrangement joins TRBV5-1 to TRBJ2-7; tentatively, D is TRBD1 (6 bases). The length of the CDR3 is 16 residues. Germline assignment: CDR1 SGHRS and CDR2 YFSETQ. With 4 bases removed from V and 3 bases from J, the gap between germline ends came to 20 bases. The CDR3 region is CASSHTGPPPYYEQYF. As DNA, the CDR3 is TGCGCCAGCAGCCATACAGGGCCTCCCCCCTACTACGAGCAGTACTTC.

The chain links TRBV27 to TRBJ2-7; 9 positions match TRBD2. The germline CDR1 and CDR2 sequences are MNHEY and SMNVEV (reference sequence). The CDR3 covers 16 residues. V gave up 4 bases and J gave up 2 bases; unmatched junction bases: 9. The CDR3 here is CASSSKRLAVPYEQYF. Here the CDR3 DNA reads TGTGCCAGCAGTTCCAAAAGACTAGCGGTTCCCTACGAGCAGTACTTC.

The V gene is TRBV18, the J gene TRBJ2-3; no firm D call. V was shortened by 0 bases and J by 0 bases, with 1 base between the two germline ends. CDR1 and CDR2 from the germline V gene are KGHSH and LQKENI. CDR3 length: 13 residues. The CDR3 loop reads CASSPPSTDTQYF. CDR3 coding DNA: TGTGCCAGCTCACCACCAAGCACAGATACGCAGTATTTT.

The rearrangement joins TRBV5-6 to TRBJ1-5, with D perhaps matching TRBD1 (6 bases). Trimming pared 7 bases from V and 7 bases from J, leaving 12 bases between. The CDR3 covers 12 residues. Per the germline V gene, CDR1 is SGHDT and CDR2 is YYEEEE. The CDR3 DNA follows: TGTGCCAGCCCGGGGGGGCCCCAGCCCCAGCATTTT. Encoded protein: CASPGGPQPQHF.

The gene calls are TRBV4-1 and TRBJ2-2; 10 positions match TRBD1. Germline V CDR1 and CDR2: MGHRA, YSYEKL. CDR3 length equals 15 residues. The V gene end was trimmed by 3 bases and the J gene end by 5 bases; junction bases not matched to a gene: 3. CDR3 DNA: TGCGCCAGCAGCCAGACAGGGGGCTATACCGGGGAGCTGTTTTTT. Translated: CASSQTGGYTGELFF.

This chain joins TRBV7-4 and TRBJ1-3; the D gene is possibly TRBD1 (5 bases). Deletions cut 0 bases from V and 7 bases from J, with 10 bases between. Germline CDR1 SGHVT, CDR2 SQSDAQ. The CDR3 consists of 14 residues. CDR3 loop: CASSLAGRTNTIYF. Written as DNA, the CDR3 is TGTGCCAGCAGCTTAGCGGGGCGGACGAACACCATATATTTT.

This clone turned up a few times. The V and J genes are TRBV11-2 and TRBJ1-1, with a weak D call TRBD1 (6 bases). The V gene's germline CDR1 is SGHAT and CDR2 FQNNGV. The length of the CDR3 is 15 residues. Trimming pared 0 bases from V and 6 bases from J, leaving 14 bases between. CDR3 DNA: TGTGCCAGCAGCTTAGAGTCTGGGGGCCGTGCTGAAGCTTTCTTT. This sequence encodes CASSLESGGRAEAFF.

The gene calls are TRBV5-6 and TRBJ2-1; D is undetermined. Germline V gene sequence: CDR1 SGHDT, CDR2 YYEEEE. V was cut by 4 bases and J by 4 bases, with 15 bases left in between. The CDR3 consists of 15 residues. The CDR3 here is CASSLGSMSYNEQFF. The CDR3 bases are TGTGCCAGCAGCCTGGGTTCTATGTCTTACAATGAGCAGTTCTTC.

The V and J genes are TRBV5-1 and TRBJ2-1; 12 nucleotides match TRBD2. CDR3 length equals 15 residues. The junction had 4 bases not matched to a gene; V was cut back by 4 bases and J by 5 bases. Germline CDR1 reads SGHRS; CDR2 reads YFSETQ. The CDR3 here is CASSQRTSGNNEQFF. In nucleotides, the CDR3 is TGCGCCAGCAGCCAACGGACTAGCGGGAACAATGAGCAGTTCTTC.

This chain joins TRBV7-9 and TRBJ1-1; D is undetermined. V lost 3 bases to trimming and J lost 4 bases, with 9 bases between them. The CDR3 is 13 residues long. CDR1 and CDR2 from the germline V gene are SEHNR and FQNEAQ (reference sequence). The CDR3 coding sequence is TGTGCCAGCAGCTTCTCCCCAGGCACTGAAGCTTTCTTT. Translating it yields CASSFSPGTEAFF.

The genes are TRBV4-1 and TRBJ1-1; D not certain. Germline V gene data show CDR1 as MGHRA and CDR2 as YSYEKL. V gave up 1 base and J gave up 4 bases, with 7 bases separating them. This CDR3 has 13 residues. DNA for the CDR3: TGCGCCAGCAGCCAAGCCTACTTCACTGAAGCTTTCTTT. Its translation: CASSQAYFTEAFF.

This rearrangement joins TRBV5-1 to TRBJ2-3, with TRBD2 matching over 12 bases. The CDR3 has 16 residues. With 4 bases clipped from V and 8 bases from J, the junction kept 11 bases outside the gene matches. The germline V gene has CDR1 SGHRS and CDR2 YFSETQ. This CDR3 reads CASSPRTSGEAGTQYF. The CDR3 DNA reads TGCGCCAGCAGCCCCCGGACTAGCGGGGAGGCGGGTACGCAGTATTTT.

V usage is TRBV6-1 and J usage is TRBJ2-1; D call uncertain. Deletions cut 4 bases from V and 0 bases from J, with 10 bases between. This CDR3 spans 15 amino acids. The germline V gene encodes CDR1 MNHNS and CDR2 SASEGT. The CDR3 sequence: CASSGVVSSYNEQFF. The CDR3 DNA sequence: TGTGCCAGCAGTGGGGTAGTCAGCTCCTACAATGAGCAGTTCTTC.